This T cell receptor beta chain was obtained from a study of cytomegalovirus exposure and HLA in healthy donors. This clone was detected only once. V gave up 4 bases and J gave up 6 bases; unmatched junction bases: 6. Germline CDR1 and CDR2: SGDLS and YYNGEE. The length of the CDR3 is 14 residues. Vbeta (60) and Jbeta (13) primers were used in the PCR. Repertoires were generated with immunoSEQ multiplex PCR, while TCRdb's copy carries only in-frame clones and drops some. The data hold fewer than 110,000 clones, with around 75% observed a single time. The sequence came from a man between 45 and 60 years old in good health and CMV-seronegative. This chain links TRBV9 with TRBJ2-7; 11 bases match TRBD2. Sequencing used PBMCs. CDR3 bases: TGTGCCAGCAGCATTAGCGGGGGGGCCGGCGAGCAGTACTTC. Protein: CASSISGGAGEQYF.